This entry lists 27 T cell receptor beta chains sequenced from one sample in a study of T cells after yellow fever vaccination. One entry per CDR3 protein, called by TCRdb with MiXCR from the 5' RACE reads. The sample records about 300,000 distinct CDR3 sequences, approximately 3.9% being singletons. Sequenced here: PBMCs, sampled 5 days after the yellow fever booster vaccination. The receptors here all came from a young man who received the YFV17D yellow fever vaccine.

Ten or more counts support this clonotype. The genes are TRBV20-1 and TRBJ2-1; 11 nucleotides match TRBD2. Unmatched junction bases numbered 8, after V lost 5 bases and J lost 2 bases. This CDR3 region has 16 residues. Germline V CDR1 and CDR2: DFQATT, SNEGSKA (reference sequence). This CDR3 is CSAGSLAGGTYNEQFF. The CDR3 DNA follows: TGCAGTGCTGGATCCCTAGCGGGGGGAACCTACAATGAGCAGTTCTTC.

The genes are TRBV28 and TRBJ1-6, with D unclear. This CDR3 contains 15 residues. Germline V gene sequence: CDR1 MDHEN, CDR2 SYDVKM. The germline V and J ends were trimmed by 3 bases and 3 bases, with 9 bases remaining between them. CDR3 protein: CASSLGGLYNSPLHF. Here the CDR3 DNA reads TGTGCCAGCAGTTTGGGTGGGCTCTATAATTCACCCCTCCACTTT.

This clonotype was observed at least ten times. The chain carries TRBV4-3 and TRBJ2-1; 10 bases align to TRBD2. Trimming cost V 0 bases and J 6 bases; bases outside gene matches: 5. The CDR3 is 16 residues long. The germline V gene has CDR1 LGHNA and CDR2 YSLEER. The CDR3 DNA reads TGCGCCAGCAGCCAAGAGCTAGCGGGGGAAGGCAATGAGCAGTTCTTC. This encodes CASSQELAGEGNEQFF.

This clonotype was seen more than once but under ten times. The CDR3 bases are TGTGCCAGCAGTTTAGGTCCATCGAACTATGGCTACACCTTC. As protein: CASSLGPSNYGYTF. V usage is TRBV12-3 or TRBV12-4 and J usage is TRBJ1-2; D not certain. Trimming removed 1 base at V and 2 bases at J, with 8 bases between. The CDR3 is 14 residues long.

This clonotype was observed at least ten times. CDR3 in DNA: TGTGCCAGCAGTTATTCGGGGACAGCTAACACCGGGGAGCTGTTTTTT. Its translation is CASSYSGTANTGELFF. The V gene is TRBV6-5, the J gene TRBJ2-2; 7 bases align to TRBD1. Losses at the gene ends were 3 bases for V and 2 bases for J; bases not matched to a gene: 6. From germline, CDR1 is MNHEY and CDR2 SVGAGI. This CDR3 region has 16 residues.

V gene TRBV2 combines with J gene TRBJ2-3; D is undetermined. V was shortened by 7 bases and J by 5 bases, with 16 bases between the two germline ends. The CDR3 covers 14 residues. Germline values: CDR1 SNHLY, CDR2 FYNNEI. For the CDR3, the DNA is TGTGCCAGCACTGCCGTCTGGGGAATAGATACGCAGTATTTT. It specifies CASTAVWGIDTQYF.

This clonotype was counted many times. J is TRBJ2-7 and V is TRBV4-1, with 8 nucleotides matching TRBD1. The V gene end was trimmed by 0 bases and the J gene end by 2 bases; junction bases not matched to a gene: 3. CDR1 MGHRA and CDR2 YSYEKL come from the germline V gene. This CDR3 has 15 amino acids. In DNA, the CDR3 is TGCGCCAGCAGCCAAGATTTACAGGGGGCCTACGAGCAGTACTTC. Translated, it gives CASSQDLQGAYEQYF.

V usage is TRBV5-1 and J usage is TRBJ2-7; TRBD1 matches at 7 bases. The length of the CDR3 is 14 residues. The V gene's germline CDR1 is SGHRS and CDR2 YFSETQ. Germline trimming cut 4 bases from V and 3 bases from J; bases unmatched to any gene: 7. The CDR3 reads CASSPGTVNYEQYF. CDR3 in DNA: TGCGCCAGCAGCCCCGGGACAGTGAACTACGAGCAGTACTTC.

V gene TRBV30 combines with J gene TRBJ1-5; D gene uncertain. With 2 bases removed from V and 5 bases from J, the gap between germline ends came to 10 bases. There are 13 residues in the CDR3. Germline V gene lookup returns CDR1 GTSNPN and CDR2 SVGIG (reference sequence). DNA of the CDR3: TGTGCCTGGAGTTGGAGGGTGGATCAGCCCCAGCATTTT. Protein: CAWSWRVDQPQHF.

The V gene is TRBV20-1, the J gene TRBJ1-1; the match to TRBD1 covers 7 bases. CDR1 is DFQATT, CDR2 SNEGSKA, per germline (reference sequence). CDR3 size: 16 residues. J lost 3 bases, V lost 0 bases, and 10 bases had no gene match. CDR3: CSARDLFSGGDTEAFF. The CDR3 nucleotides read TGCAGTGCTAGAGATCTTTTTTCAGGGGGAGACACTGAAGCTTTCTTT.

This clonotype was seen more than once but under ten times. This chain uses TRBV5-1 with TRBJ2-1, with 9 bases aligning to TRBD2. From germline, CDR1 is SGHRS and CDR2 YFSETQ. The CDR3 spans 15 residues. V lost 4 bases and J lost 10; bases outside the gene matches: 12. CDR3 sequence: CASSAGLAPEMEQFF. The DNA of the CDR3 is TGCGCCAGCAGCGCGGGACTAGCACCCGAGATGGAGCAGTTCTTC.

The chain joins TRBV7-3 to TRBJ2-3; D is uncertain. Germline lookup yields CDR1 SGHTA and CDR2 FQGTGA. The CDR3 is 14 amino acids. V lost 5 bases, J lost 2 bases, and 11 bases lay in between. CDR3 loop: CASSPRPYTDTQYF. CDR3 nucleotide sequence: TGTGCCAGCAGCCCCAGGCCTTACACAGATACGCAGTATTTT.

This clonotype appeared many times. V and J are TRBV5-1 and TRBJ2-7; 8 nucleotides agree with TRBD1. V lost 0 bases to trimming and J lost 6 bases; unmatched junction nucleotides: 8. The CDR3 sequence is 15 residues long. CDR1 is SGHRS, CDR2 YFSETQ, per germline. CDR3: CASSLGGQGALEQYF. The CDR3 DNA is TGCGCCAGCAGCTTGGGGGGGCAGGGGGCCCTCGAGCAGTACTTC.

This clonotype showed up just a few times. The chain has TRBV18 and TRBJ2-5; D gene unclear. V lost 2 bases to trimming and J lost 4 bases, with 11 bases between them. The germline V gene has CDR1 KGHSH and CDR2 LQKENI. The CDR3 is made up of 14 amino acids. Here the CDR3 reads CASSPMAVVETQYF. As DNA, the CDR3 is TGTGCCAGCTCACCAATGGCAGTAGTAGAGACCCAGTACTTC. The complete variable domain, with remaining parts taken from reference TRBV18 and TRBJ2-5, reads NAGVMQNPRHLVRRRGQEARLRCSPMKGHSHVYWYRQLPEEGLKFMVYLQKENIIDESGMPKERFSAEFPKEGPSILRIQQVVRGDSAAYFCASSPMAVVETQYFGPGTRLLVL.

This clonotype was seen ten or more times. The chain combines TRBV7-2 with TRBJ2-7; D unresolved. Trimming shortened V by 1 base and J by 3 bases, and 7 bases separated the two germline ends. CDR1 SGHTA and CDR2 FQGNSA come from the germline V gene. This CDR3 is 13 amino acids long. The DNA of the CDR3 is TGTGCCAGCAGCTTAGGTGGCAACTACGAGCAGTACGTC. Protein sequence: CASSLGGNYEQYV.

This clonotype was found a few times. The rearrangement links TRBV3-1 to TRBJ1-6, with a possible D match to TRBD1 (6 bases). Germline V lookup: CDR1 LGHDT, CDR2 YNNKEL (reference sequence). V lost 0 bases to trimming and J lost 7 bases, with 16 bases between them. The CDR3 sequence is 17 residues long. CDR3 sequence reads: CASSQDLTGARNSPLHF. The CDR3, as DNA: TGTGCCAGCAGCCAAGATTTGACGGGGGCTCGGAATTCACCCCTCCACTTT.

This rearrangement joins TRBV6-5 to TRBJ2-3, with 11 bases that match TRBD2. V shed 6 bases, J shed 1 base, and the junction held 9 bases outside the gene matches. This CDR3 comprises 17 residues. Germline V gene sequence: CDR1 MNHEY, CDR2 SVGAGI. The chain's CDR3 is CASRDATSGGRTDTQYF. CDR3 bases: TGTGCCAGCAGAGACGCAACTAGCGGGGGTCGCACAGATACGCAGTATTTT.

The chain has TRBV5-1 and TRBJ1-3; D gene uncertain. Trimming shortened V by 0 bases and J by 4 bases, and 11 bases separated the two germline ends. This CDR3 region has 15 residues. Germline CDR1 is SGHRS and CDR2 is YFSETQ. CDR3 protein: CASSLAYQPGNTIYF. CDR3 bases: TGCGCCAGCAGCTTGGCATACCAACCCGGAAACACCATATATTTT.

A remark on this clonotype: This may be a read error, as it is one base from a much larger clone. V and J are TRBV5-1 and TRBJ2-3; D may be TRBD1 (5 bases). The CDR3 consists of 14 residues. Germline values: CDR1 SGHRS, CDR2 YFSETQ. Trimming took 0 bases from V and 4 from J, leaving 9 bases between them. The CDR3 loop is CASSLGQNSDTQYF. The CDR3 bases are TGCGCCAGCAGCTTGGGACAGAATTCAGATACGCAGTATTTT.

This sequence joins TRBV7-3 and TRBJ1-1; TRBD1 might be the D (6 bases). The CDR3 covers 16 residues. Germline CDR1 is SGHTA and CDR2 is FQGTGA. Trimming shortened V by 5 bases and J by 1 base, and 17 bases separated the two germline ends. This CDR3 reads CASSKSGTSANTEAFF. DNA of the CDR3: TGTGCCAGCAGCAAATCCGGGACATCGGCGAACACTGAAGCTTTCTTT.

The chain combines TRBV15 with TRBJ1-6; 10 nucleotides agree with TRBD1. The germline V gene has CDR1 LNHNV and CDR2 YYDKDF (reference sequence). This CDR3 contains 14 residues. The V gene end was trimmed by 5 bases and the J gene end by 10 bases; junction bases not matched to a gene: 5. The CDR3 protein is CATSRRDRGSPLHF. CDR3 DNA: TGTGCCACCAGCCGACGGGACAGGGGCTCACCCCTCCACTTT.

The V and J genes are TRBV5-5 and TRBJ2-3; 11 positions match TRBD1. J gave up 1 base and V 3 bases, and 7 bases lay outside the gene matches. This CDR3 spans 17 amino acids. Germline values: CDR1 SGHKS, CDR2 YYEKEE (reference sequence). CDR3 DNA: TGTGCCAGCAGCTCATTAGGACAGGGGGCGCGCACAGATACGCAGTATTTT. Its protein is CASSSLGQGARTDTQYF.

The chain carries TRBV7-9 and TRBJ2-1, with 11 bases lining up with TRBD2. The V and J ends lost 4 bases and 4 bases, in that order; junction bases with no gene match: 9. Germline CDR1 reads SEHNR; CDR2 reads FQNEAQ (reference sequence). The CDR3 has 17 amino acids. The CDR3 here is CASSSTPLAGVYNEQFF. The CDR3 DNA reads as TGTGCCAGCAGCTCCACACCACTAGCGGGAGTATACAATGAGCAGTTCTTC. The variable domain in full, with the rest retrieved from reference TRBV7-9 and TRBJ2-1, is DTGVSQNPRHKITKRGQNVTFRCDPISEHNRLYWYRQTLGQGPEFLTYFQNEAQLEKSRLLSDRFSAERPKGSFSTLEIQRTEQGDSAMYLCASSSTPLAGVYNEQFFGPGTRLTVL.

The gene calls are TRBV6-1 and TRBJ2-7; tentative D call: TRBD2 (5 bases). Germline V gives CDR1 MNHNS, CDR2 SASEGT. The CDR3 length is 15 residues. Trimming cost V 5 bases and J 3 bases, with 17 bases left between them. The CDR3, as DNA: TGTGCCAGCAGTCGGGATCAGACCCTTCTCTACGAGCAGTACTTC. It is translated as CASSRDQTLLYEQYF.

V usage is TRBV4-3 and J usage is TRBJ2-3; D is possibly TRBD1 (5 bases). From germline, CDR1 is LGHNA and CDR2 YSLEER. Deletions cut 0 bases from V and 4 bases from J, with 20 bases between. CDR3 length: 18 amino acids. Here the CDR3 DNA reads TGCGCCAGCAGCCAAGAACCGACAGAGACCAGGAGAGCAGATACGCAGTATTTT. It yields the protein CASSQEPTETRRADTQYF.

A few counts support this clonotype. This chain links TRBV7-9 with TRBJ2-3; TRBD1 matches 12 bases. Germline CDR1 SEHNR, CDR2 FQNEAQ (reference sequence). The CDR3 is made up of 16 amino acids. J was trimmed by 4 bases and V by 4 bases; bases with no gene match: 6. The CDR3 coding sequence is TGTGCCAGCAGCTCGATGGGACAGGGGGCCTCAGATACGCAGTATTTT. Translating it yields CASSSMGQGASDTQYF.

The chain is built from TRBV5-1 and TRBJ1-5, with TRBD1 as a possible D gene (5 bases). CDR3 length equals 17 residues. The V and J ends lost 0 bases and 0 bases respectively, with 13 bases between them. Germline V gene sequence: CDR1 SGHRS, CDR2 YFSETQ. CDR3 DNA: TGCGCCAGCAGCTTGGGCGACGGGGGATATAGCAATCAGCCCCAGCATTTT. Translated: CASSLGDGGYSNQPQHF.